The rows below give T cell receptor beta chains drawn from one sample of a study of response to subunit inactivated influenza vaccine. TCRdb called the RT-PCR reads again in MiXCR, with one record for every CDR3 protein. This sample yields under 550,000 distinct CDR3 sequences, of which approximately 7.2% are seen a single time; about an eighth belongs to the top ten. The specimen comprised PBMCs from blood, sampled around 25 months after vaccination. The receptors were sampled from a man aged 45-69 years who received an inactivated influenza vaccine. Both conserved end residues are part of each CDR3.

v_gene: TRBV29-1; CDR3aa: CSVEGTRGQLETQYF
v_gene: TRBV7-9; CDR3aa: CASSPGTGATQYF
v_gene: TRBV7-8; CDR3aa: CASSLAEGLAGETQYF
v_gene: TRBV20-1; CDR3aa: CSANYRGSIANYGYTF
v_gene: TRBV28; CDR3aa: CAIPAGTGGIGELFF
v_gene: TRBV6-1; CDR3aa: CASLNFRETNTEAFF
v_gene: TRBV27; CDR3aa: CASSPRWTSVDQPQHF
v_gene: TRBV24-1; CDR3aa: CATSDETYREAFF
v_gene: TRBV3-1; CDR3aa: CASSQEGSEAFF
v_gene: TRBV29-1; CDR3aa: CSVRAANEKLFF
v_gene: TRBV9; CDR3aa: CASSVALAHNEQFF
v_gene: TRBV5-1; CDR3aa: CASSLARKLADTQYF
v_gene: TRBV12-3/TRBV12-4; CDR3aa: CASTRTSVYGYTF
v_gene: TRBV5-1; CDR3aa: CASSLGQGAGEQFF